The 15 T cell receptor beta chains below all came from one sample that was sequenced in a study of spatial heterogeneity in lung cancer. Findings and limits, study-wide: For expanded intratumoral alpha and beta TCRs, counts tracked tumor mutation counts.

These receptors have no identified antigens. MiXCR, run by TCRdb on the 5' RACE reads, gives a single entry per CDR3 protein. Found here are around 20,000 distinct CDR3 sequences, approximately 9.7% of them singletons; the top ten hold 20% to 25%. Specified time point: sample taken at primary tumor resection. The specimen comprised lung tumor tissue, sampled at surgery. Receptor source: a female donor with early-stage non-small cell lung cancer.

Of note for this clonotype: This beta chain is a stray read from a library made for alpha chains; its abundance is not meaningful. The V and J genes are TRBV20-1 and TRBJ2-7; 12 bases are shared with TRBD1. V gave up 7 bases and J gave up 5 bases; unmatched junction bases: 12. This CDR3 region has 15 residues. Per the germline V gene, CDR1 is DFQATT and CDR2 is SNEGSKA (reference sequence). The CDR3 is CSVTDRDRGLHEQYF. DNA for the CDR3: TGCAGTGTCACAGACCGGGACAGGGGGCTCCACGAGCAGTACTTC.

This clonotype occurred many times. This beta chain came through as a stray read in a library set up for alpha chains, and its size says little. The chain employs TRBV7-9 and TRBJ2-5; no clear D gene. CDR1 is SEHNR, CDR2 FQNEAQ, per germline (reference sequence). V lost 5 bases, J lost 5 bases, and 12 bases lay in between. The CDR3 length is 13 residues. The CDR3 is CASSRGAAETQYF. CDR3 bases: TGTGCCAGCAGCCGCGGAGCCGCGGAGACCCAGTACTTC.

On this clonotype: The library was prepared for alpha chains; this beta chain is a stray read, so its frequency means little. The chain joins TRBV5-6 to TRBJ1-3; tentatively, D is TRBD1 (5 bases). V was shortened by 4 bases and J by 1 base, with 6 bases between the two germline ends. CDR3 length: 13 amino acids. Germline lookup yields CDR1 SGHDT and CDR2 YYEEEE. The CDR3 region is CASSQGSGNTIYF. For the CDR3, the DNA is TGTGCCAGCAGCCAGGGTTCTGGAAACACCATATATTTT.

Points on this clonotype: For a library built for alpha chains, this beta chain is a stray read; little rests on its size. This chain links TRBV5-1 with TRBJ2-7; TRBD2 matches at 10 bases. The CDR3 sequence is 14 residues long. With V trimmed by 0 bases and J by 3 bases, 0 bases remained unmatched. Per the germline V gene, CDR1 is SGHRS and CDR2 is YFSETQ. The CDR3 nucleotides read TGCGCCAGCAGCTTGGCTAGCGGGGGCTACGAGCAGTACTTC. Protein sequence: CASSLASGGYEQYF. Together with reference TRBV5-1 and TRBJ2-7, the CDR3 gives the full variable domain: KAGVTQTPRYLIKTRGQQVTLSCSPISGHRSVSWYQQTPGQGLQFLFEYFSETQRNKGNFPGRFSGRQFSNSRSEMNVSTLELGDSALYLCASSLASGGYEQYFGPGTRLTVT.

Concerning this clonotype: This could be a read error, since a much larger clone is one nucleotide away. This beta chain represents an off-target read in a library built for alpha chains; its size is of limited meaning. The chain employs TRBV11-2 and TRBJ1-6, with D maybe TRBD1 (6 bases). Germline V gene data show CDR1 as SGHAT and CDR2 as FQNNGV. This CDR3 is built from 15 residues. The V end lost 4 bases, the J end lost 9 bases, and 16 bases lay between the germline ends. CDR3 DNA: TGTGCCAGCAGCTCTATACGGGACATGGGTTCACCCCTCCACTTT. Translation: CASSSIRDMGSPLHF.

A few counts support this clonotype. This beta chain is a stray sequence in a library constructed for alpha chains; its clone size is not meaningful. The CDR3 loop is CASSHGTMQETQYF. The DNA of the CDR3 is TGTGCCAGCAGCCACGGGACAATGCAAGAGACCCAGTACTTC. The chain is built from TRBV13 and TRBJ2-5, with a possible D match to TRBD1 (6 bases). The V end was cut by 5 bases, the J end by 2 bases, with 12 bases between. The CDR3 sequence is 14 residues long. The germline CDR1 and CDR2 sequences are PRHDT and FYEKMQ (reference sequence).

Only a few counts were recorded for this clonotype. This beta chain was picked up by a library intended for alpha chains and is off target, so its count carries little meaning. V usage is TRBV5-1 and J usage is TRBJ1-2; TRBD1 might be the D (5 bases). CDR1 and CDR2 (germline): SGHRS, YFSETQ. Deletions cut 6 bases from V and 1 base from J, with 16 bases between. The CDR3 is 15 amino acids. CDR3 sequence reads: CASTSGGADNYGYTF. CDR3 nucleotides: TGCGCCAGCACCTCAGGCGGGGCCGATAACTATGGCTACACCTTC.

Points on this clonotype: As an off-target read in a library built for alpha chains, this beta chain has a frequency of little significance. This rearrangement joins TRBV29-1 to TRBJ2-3; 7 positions match TRBD2. The CDR3 is 15 amino acids. After removal of 0 bases from V and 2 bases from J, the junction contained 5 bases not matched to a gene. The germline gives CDR1 SQVTM, CDR2 ANQGSEA. The CDR3 loop reads CSVEDRSGTTDTQYF. DNA for the CDR3: TGCAGCGTTGAAGATAGGAGCGGGACCACAGATACGCAGTATTTT.

This clonotype was detected many times. For a library built for alpha chains, this beta chain is a stray read; little rests on its size. This rearrangement joins TRBV18 to TRBJ2-1; TRBD2 matches at 12 bases. The CDR3 is 16 amino acids. The V gene's germline CDR1 is KGHSH and CDR2 LQKENI. V was pared by 3 bases and J by 2 bases, with 2 bases of the junction left unmatched. DNA of the CDR3: TGTGCCAGCTCACCCCCTAGCGGGGGGGCCTACAATGAGCAGTTCTTC. Amino acid sequence: CASSPPSGGAYNEQFF.

With regard to this clonotype: This beta chain lies outside the target of a library built for alpha chains; its clone size means little. V is TRBV14 and J is TRBJ1-3, with D uncertain. Trimming took 2 bases from V and 4 from J, leaving 9 bases between them. There are 14 residues in the CDR3. Germline V gene sequence: CDR1 SGHDN, CDR2 FVKESK. The CDR3 nucleotides read TGTGCCAGCAGCCAAAGGGTTGGCGGAAACACCATATATTTT. The encoded protein is CASSQRVGGNTIYF.

For this clonotype: The library was built for alpha chains, so this beta chain is an off-target read and its size means little. This chain uses TRBV11-2 with TRBJ2-1, with 7 positions matching TRBD2. With V trimmed by 9 bases and J by 9 bases, 17 bases remained unmatched. Germline assignment: CDR1 SGHAT and CDR2 FQNNGV. CDR3 length equals 15 residues. The CDR3 nucleotides read TGTGCCAGTCTTCAGTCTGAGGCATGGGGGGGTGAGCAGTTCTTC. Amino acid sequence: CASLQSEAWGGEQFF.

This clonotype appeared a single time. Just one base apart from a much larger clone, this may be a read error. With the library built for alpha chains, this beta chain is off target and its frequency is not meaningful. For the CDR3, the DNA is TGTGCCTGGAGTGGCCCCGGGGTGGGCTACGAGCAGTACTTC. This gives the protein CAWSGPGVGYEQYF. The rearrangement joins TRBV30 to TRBJ2-7; the D gene is possibly TRBD2 (5 bases). V shed 1 base and J shed 3 bases, with 13 bases lying between them. The CDR3 is 14 residues long. Germline lookup yields CDR1 GTSNPN and CDR2 SVGIG (reference sequence).

This clonotype was found many times. In a library made to pick up alpha chains, this beta chain is a stray read with a size that means little. This chain connects TRBV6-5 to TRBJ2-7; TRBD2 aligns across 9 bases. CDR1 MNHEY and CDR2 SVGAGI come from the germline V gene. The V segment lost 0 bases and the J segment 2 bases; nucleotides outside the gene matches: 11. There are 18 residues in the CDR3. The CDR3 sequence is CASSYSRGGRYQPYEQYF. DNA of the CDR3: TGTGCCAGCAGTTACTCGCGGGGGGGTCGCTATCAGCCCTACGAGCAGTACTTC.

This clonotype was seen more than once but under ten times. This beta chain lies outside the target of a library built for alpha chains; its clone size means little. This sequence joins TRBV9 and TRBJ2-1; unclear D gene. Deletions cut 4 bases from V and 4 bases from J, with 18 bases between. The CDR3 has 16 residues. The germline gives CDR1 SGDLS, CDR2 YYNGEE. In nucleotides, the CDR3 is TGTGCCAGCAGCCCCCGCTCGAGCTCTACTTACAATGAGCAGTTCTTC. It translates to CASSPRSSSTYNEQFF.

As for this clonotype: This may arise from a read error, as a much more abundant clone is one base away. The library was designed around alpha chains, so this beta chain is a stray read whose abundance carries little weight. This sequence joins TRBV2 and TRBJ1-2; D uncertain. Germline lookup yields CDR1 SNHLY and CDR2 FYNNEI. This CDR3 is built from 15 residues. The CDR3 nucleotides are TGTGTCAGCGGATTGAAACGAACGCCTAACTATGGCTACACCTTC. Amino acid sequence: CVSGLKRTPNYGYTF.